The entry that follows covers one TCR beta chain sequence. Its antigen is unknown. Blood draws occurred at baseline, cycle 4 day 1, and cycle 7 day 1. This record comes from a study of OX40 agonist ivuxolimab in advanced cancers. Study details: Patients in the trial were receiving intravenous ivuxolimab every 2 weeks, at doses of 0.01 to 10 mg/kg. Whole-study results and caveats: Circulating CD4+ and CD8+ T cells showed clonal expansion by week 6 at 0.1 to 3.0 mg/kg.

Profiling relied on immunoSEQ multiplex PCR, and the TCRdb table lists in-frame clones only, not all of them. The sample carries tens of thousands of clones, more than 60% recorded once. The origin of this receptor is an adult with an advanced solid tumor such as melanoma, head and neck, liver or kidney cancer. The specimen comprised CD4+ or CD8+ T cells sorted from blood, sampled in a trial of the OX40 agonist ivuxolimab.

The CDR3 region is CASSVSPSTDTQYF. The CDR3 coding sequence is TGTGCCAGCAGCGTGAGTCCCAGCACAGATACGCAGTATTTT. The rearrangement links TRBV9 to TRBJ2-3; D is uncertain. The CDR3 is made up of 14 amino acids. Germline loops: CDR1 SGDLS, CDR2 YYNGEE. The germline V and J ends were trimmed by 2 bases and 0 bases, with 7 bases remaining between them.